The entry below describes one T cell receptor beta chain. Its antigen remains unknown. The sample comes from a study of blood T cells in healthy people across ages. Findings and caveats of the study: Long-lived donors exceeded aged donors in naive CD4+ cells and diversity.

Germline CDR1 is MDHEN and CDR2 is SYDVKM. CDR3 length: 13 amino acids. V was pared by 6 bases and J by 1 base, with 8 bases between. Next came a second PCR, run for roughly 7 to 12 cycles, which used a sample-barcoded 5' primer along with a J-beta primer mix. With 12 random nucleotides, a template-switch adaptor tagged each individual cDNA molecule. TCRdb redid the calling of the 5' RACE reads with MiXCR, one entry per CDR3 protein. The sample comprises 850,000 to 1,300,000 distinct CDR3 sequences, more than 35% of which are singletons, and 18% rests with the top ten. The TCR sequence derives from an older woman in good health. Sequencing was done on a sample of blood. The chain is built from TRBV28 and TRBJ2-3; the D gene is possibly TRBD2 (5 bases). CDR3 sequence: CASRSRGTDTQYF. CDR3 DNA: TGTGCCAGCAGGTCGAGGGGCACAGATACGCAGTATTTT.